A single sample gave rise to the 5 T cell receptor beta chains below, sequenced in a study of molecular identifiers for immune sequencing clone quantification. One entry per CDR3 protein results from TCRdb running MiXCR on the PCR reads. There are 550,000 to 750,000 distinct CDR3 sequences in the sample; 20% occur only once, and around 0.9% lies in the top ten. Input material: naive CD8+ T cells from blood, with Jurkat cell RNA spiked in. Noted subset: FACS-sorted CD8+CD4-CCR7+CD45RA+ naive T cells. The receptor set was obtained from a human donor in good health. Some libraries in this study had Jurkat cell RNA spiked in.

This clonotype was seen many times. The gene calls are TRBV27 and TRBJ1-1; unclear D gene. The CDR3 totals 14 residues. The germline CDR1 and CDR2 sequences are MNHEY and SMNVEV (reference sequence). The ends were cut back, 2 bases at V and 4 bases at J, with 11 bases in the middle. CDR3 sequence: CASSLAPGVTEAFF. The CDR3 coding sequence is TGTGCCAGCAGTTTAGCCCCTGGCGTCACTGAAGCTTTCTTT.

In its sample, this clonotype was seen many times. The gene calls are TRBV10-3 and TRBJ1-2; no clear D gene. Germline CDR1 is ENHRY and CDR2 is SYGVKD. The CDR3 is 13 residues long. V gave up 7 bases and J gave up 2 bases, with 11 bases separating them. CDR3 in DNA: TGTGCCATCACCCCGACACCGAACTATGGCTACACCTTC. Protein sequence: CAITPTPNYGYTF.

This clonotype occurred many times. The rearrangement uses TRBV9 and TRBJ2-3; D is perhaps TRBD1 or TRBD2 (5 bases each). The CDR3 is 14 amino acids. The germline CDR1 and CDR2 sequences are SGDLS and YYNGEE. V lost 0 bases to trimming and J lost 5 bases, with 10 bases between them. The CDR3 spells CASSVAGAGDTQYF. The CDR3 nucleotides are TGTGCCAGCAGCGTAGCCGGGGCGGGAGATACGCAGTATTTT.

This clonotype was observed many times. This chain links TRBV27 with TRBJ2-3, with D hard to call. Germline V CDR1 and CDR2: MNHEY, SMNVEV (reference sequence). V was shortened by 0 bases and J by 1 base, with 8 bases between the two germline ends. The CDR3 spans 15 residues. The CDR3 loop reads CASSLSFLGTDTQYF. In DNA form, the CDR3 reads TGTGCCAGCAGTTTATCGTTTCTCGGCACAGATACGCAGTATTTT.

This clonotype was observed at least ten times. The chain couples TRBV6-2 or TRBV6-3 to TRBJ2-7; D uncertain. The CDR3 extends over 13 amino acids. Germline CDR1 and CDR2: MNHEY and SVGEGT. V lost 6 bases and J 7 bases, leaving 16 bases between the germline ends. The DNA for the CDR3 is TGTGCCAGCAGCTCGGATTTGGTTGGGGAGCAGTACTTC. Its protein is CASSSDLVGEQYF.